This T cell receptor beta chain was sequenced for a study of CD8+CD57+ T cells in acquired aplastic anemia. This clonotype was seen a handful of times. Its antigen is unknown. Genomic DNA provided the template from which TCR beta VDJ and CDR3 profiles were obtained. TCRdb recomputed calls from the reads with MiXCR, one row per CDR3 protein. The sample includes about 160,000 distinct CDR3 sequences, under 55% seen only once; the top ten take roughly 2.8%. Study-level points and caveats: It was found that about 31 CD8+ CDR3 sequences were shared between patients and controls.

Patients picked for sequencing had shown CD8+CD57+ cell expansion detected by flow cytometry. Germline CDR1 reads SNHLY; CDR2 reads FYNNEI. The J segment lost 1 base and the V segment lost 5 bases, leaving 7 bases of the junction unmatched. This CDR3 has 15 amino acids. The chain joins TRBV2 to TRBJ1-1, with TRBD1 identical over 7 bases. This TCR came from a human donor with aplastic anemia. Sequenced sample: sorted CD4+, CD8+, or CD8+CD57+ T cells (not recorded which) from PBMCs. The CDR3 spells CASSLQTGRNTEAFF. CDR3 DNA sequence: TGTGCCAGCAGTCTACAGACAGGGAGGAACACTGAAGCTTTCTTT.